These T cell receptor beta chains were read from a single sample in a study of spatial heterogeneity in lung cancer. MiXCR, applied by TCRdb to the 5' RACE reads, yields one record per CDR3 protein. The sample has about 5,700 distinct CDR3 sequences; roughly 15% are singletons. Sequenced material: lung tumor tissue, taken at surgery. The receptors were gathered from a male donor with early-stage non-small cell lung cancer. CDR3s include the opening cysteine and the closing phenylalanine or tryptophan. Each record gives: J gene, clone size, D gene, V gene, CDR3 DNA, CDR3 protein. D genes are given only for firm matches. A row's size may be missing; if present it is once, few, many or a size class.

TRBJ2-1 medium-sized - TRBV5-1 TGCGCCAGCAGCTTTGGTCGCTCCGGGGACTCCTACAATGAGCAGTTCTTC CASSFGRSGDSYNEQFF
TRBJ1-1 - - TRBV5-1 TGCGCCAGCAGCCCTGTGCCCCTTCTACAGCACACCACTGAAGCTTTCTTT CASSPVPLLQHTTEAFF
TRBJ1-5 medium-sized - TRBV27 TGTGCCAGCAGTTTAGTCCCCGGCCCCAATAGCAATCAGCCCCAGCATTTT CASSLVPGPNSNQPQHF
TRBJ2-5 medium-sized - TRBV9 TGTGCCAGCAGCGTAGGGGCAGTAGGGCTAGAGACCCAGTACTTC CASSVGAVGLETQYF
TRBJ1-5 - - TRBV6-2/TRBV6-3 TGTGCCAGCAGCAAGGTGGATCAGCCCCAGCATTTT CASSKVDQPQHF
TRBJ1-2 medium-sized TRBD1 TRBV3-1 TGTGCCAGCAGCCAAGAAAGGACAGGGGTTGGCTACACCTTC CASSQERTGVGYTF
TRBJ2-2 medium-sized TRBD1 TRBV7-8 TGTGCCAGCAGCTTAGCCGGACAGGGACGAGGCGGGGAGCTGTTTTTT CASSLAGQGRGGELFF
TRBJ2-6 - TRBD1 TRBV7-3 TGTGCCAGCAGCACCAACAGGGGTGGGGCCAACGTCCTGACTTTC CASSTNRGGANVLTF
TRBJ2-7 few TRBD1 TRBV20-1 TGCAGTGCCCAACCCCCGGGACAGGAGGTGTACGAGCAGTACTTC CSAQPPGQEVYEQYF
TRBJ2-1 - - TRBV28 TGTGCCAGCAGTCTAAACAATGAGCAGTTCTTC CASSLNNEQFF
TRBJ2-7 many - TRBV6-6 TGTGCCAGCAGTCGACAGGCCCCTCGAGCAGCCTACGAGCAGTACTTC CASSRQAPRAAYEQYF
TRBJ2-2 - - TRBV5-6 TGTGCCAGCAGCTTAGGCCTAGCCGACGCCGGGGAGCTGTTTTTT CASSLGLADAGELFF
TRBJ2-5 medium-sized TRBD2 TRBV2 TGTGCCAGCAAGGGACTAGCGGGACCTTTTGAGACCCAGTACTTC CASKGLAGPFETQYF
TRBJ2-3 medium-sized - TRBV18 TGTGCCAGCTCACCACGGATCGGCACCACAGATACGCAGTATTTT CASSPRIGTTDTQYF
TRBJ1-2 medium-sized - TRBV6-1 TGTGCCAGCAGTGAAGCCGACCAGTGGGGCGGCTACACCTTC CASSEADQWGGYTF
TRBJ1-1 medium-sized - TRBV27 TGTGCCAGCAGTTTATCTATGAACACTGAAGCTTTCTTT CASSLSMNTEAFF
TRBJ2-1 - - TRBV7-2 TGTGCCAGCGGACTGAATGAGCAGTTCTTC CASGLNEQFF
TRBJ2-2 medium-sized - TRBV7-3 TGTGCCAGCAGCCGGATGGGGCCCGGGGACGGGGAGCTGTTTTTT CASSRMGPGDGELFF
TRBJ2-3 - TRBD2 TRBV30 TGTGCCTGGAGTGTTAACAGCGGGGGGGTCACAGATACGCAGTATTTT CAWSVNSGGVTDTQYF
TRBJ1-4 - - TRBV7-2 TGTGCCAGCAGCTTGACGTACGGGGGCAATGAAAAACTGTTTTTT CASSLTYGGNEKLFF
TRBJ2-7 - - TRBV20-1 TGCAGTGTCCACGGCGGGACAGGAGCGGGGGAGCAGTACTTC CSVHGGTGAGEQYF
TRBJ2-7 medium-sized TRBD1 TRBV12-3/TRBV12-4 TGTGCCAGCACCCCTGGACAGGGGCCCTCCTACGAGCAGTACTTC CASTPGQGPSYEQYF
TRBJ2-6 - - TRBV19 TGTGCCAGCGGCACCGGGACTTCTGGGGCCAACGTCCTGACTTTC CASGTGTSGANVLTF
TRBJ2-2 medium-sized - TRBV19 TGTGCCAGTAGTACCAGGGGCGGGGAGCTGTTTTTT CASSTRGGELFF
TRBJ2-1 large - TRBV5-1 TGCGCCAGCAGCTTATCAGGGGTGTACAATGAGCAGTTCTTC CASSLSGVYNEQFF
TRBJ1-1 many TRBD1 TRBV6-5 TGTGCCAGCAGTTACCTGGGCGGGAGGGGGCGGAACACTGAAGCTTTCTTT CASSYLGGRGRNTEAFF
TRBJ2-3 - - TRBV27 TGTGCCAGCAGTTACCGCGGGATCACAGATACGCAGTATTTT CASSYRGITDTQYF
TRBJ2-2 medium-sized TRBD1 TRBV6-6 TGTGCCAGCAGCCAAGGACAGGGGGCTTTTGGGGAGCTGTTTTTT CASSQGQGAFGELFF
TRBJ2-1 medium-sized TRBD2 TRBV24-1 TGTGCCACCAGAAAGCGGGGGGGTCCTCACAATGAGCAGTTCTTC CATRKRGGPHNEQFF
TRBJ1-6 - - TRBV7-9 TGTGCCAGCAGCCCCGGACAGTACGATTCACCCCTCCACTTT CASSPGQYDSPLHF
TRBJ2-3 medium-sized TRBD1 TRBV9 TGTGCCAGCAGCCCGCGACAGGGGAGCACAGATACGCAGTATTTT CASSPRQGSTDTQYF
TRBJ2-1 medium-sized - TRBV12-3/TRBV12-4 TGTGCCAGCAGTTTCGTAGAGCAGTTCTTC CASSFVEQFF
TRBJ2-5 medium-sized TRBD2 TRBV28 TGTGCCAGCAGTTTAGAGGTAGCGGGATCCGTAGAGACCCAGTACTTC CASSLEVAGSVETQYF
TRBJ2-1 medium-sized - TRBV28 TGTGCCAGCAGTTCCCAGGTTATCTCCTACAATGAGCAGTTCTTC CASSSQVISYNEQFF
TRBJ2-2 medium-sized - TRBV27 TGTGCCAGCAGTTTAATCAGGGTTGGAACCGGGGAGCTGTTTTTT CASSLIRVGTGELFF
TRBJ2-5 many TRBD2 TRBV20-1 TGCAGCGCCTTCTTGACTAGCGGACAAGAGACCCAGTACTTC CSAFLTSGQETQYF
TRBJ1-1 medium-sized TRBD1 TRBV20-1 TGCAGTGCTAGGGGACAGGTCGGGTACACTGAAGCTTTCTTT CSARGQVGYTEAFF
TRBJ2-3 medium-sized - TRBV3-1 TGTGCCAGCAGCCAAGATGGAGCTCTCCGGGATACGCAGTATTTT CASSQDGALRDTQYF
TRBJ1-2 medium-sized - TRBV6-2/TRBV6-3 TGTGCCAGCCGAATCCCTGGCTCTAACTATGGCTACACCTTC CASRIPGSNYGYTF
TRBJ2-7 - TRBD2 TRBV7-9 TGTGCCAGCAGCTTGGCGGGAGACTACGAGCAGTACTTC CASSLAGDYEQYF
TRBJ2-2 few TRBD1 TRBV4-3 TGCGCCAGCAGCCAAGGGAGACAGGGGGGCACCGGGGAGCTGTTTTTT CASSQGRQGGTGELFF
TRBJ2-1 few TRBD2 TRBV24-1 TGTGCCACCAGTGATCTACTAGCGACTGAGCAGTTCTTC CATSDLLATEQFF
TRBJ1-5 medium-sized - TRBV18 TGTGCCAGCTCCGGGGAAAATCAGCCCCAGCATTTT CASSGENQPQHF
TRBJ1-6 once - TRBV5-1 TGCGCCAGCAGCTTGGAGGTCGCAGCTAATTCACCCCTCCACTTT CASSLEVAANSPLHF
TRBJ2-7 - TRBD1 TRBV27 TGTGCCAGCAGTTTAACAGGGGGCTCCTACGAGCAGTACTTC CASSLTGGSYEQYF
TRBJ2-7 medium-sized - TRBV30 TGTGCCTGGAGTGTTGACTGGGGGGCCTACGAGCAGTACTTC CAWSVDWGAYEQYF
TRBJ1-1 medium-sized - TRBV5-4 TGTGCCAGCAGCCCCGAGGCGGGACGCGTGAACACTGAAGCTTTCTTT CASSPEAGRVNTEAFF
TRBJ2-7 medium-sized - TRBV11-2 TGTGCCAGCAGGCCCGCGGGGCGGAGCTCCTACGAGCAGTACTTC CASRPAGRSSYEQYF
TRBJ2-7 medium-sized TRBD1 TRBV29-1 TGCAGCGTGGGGACAGCTATGAGCTCCTACGAGCAGTACTTC CSVGTAMSSYEQYF
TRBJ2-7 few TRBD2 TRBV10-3 TGTGCCATCAGTGAGGCTAGCGGGAGGGCCCACGAGCAGTACTTC CAISEASGRAHEQYF
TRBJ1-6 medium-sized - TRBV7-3 TGTGCCAGCAGCTTAGGGACGGCCAATTCACCCCTCCACTTT CASSLGTANSPLHF